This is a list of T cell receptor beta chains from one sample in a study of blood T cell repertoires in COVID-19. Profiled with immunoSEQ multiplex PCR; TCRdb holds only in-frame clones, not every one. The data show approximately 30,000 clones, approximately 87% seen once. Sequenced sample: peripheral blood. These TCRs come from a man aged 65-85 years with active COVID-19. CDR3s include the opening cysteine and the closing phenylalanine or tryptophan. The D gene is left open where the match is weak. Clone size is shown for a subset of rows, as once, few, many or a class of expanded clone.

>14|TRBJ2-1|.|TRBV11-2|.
TGTGCCAGCAGCTTGGTTCTTGCGCGGGATGAGCAGTTCTTC
CASSLVLARDEQFF
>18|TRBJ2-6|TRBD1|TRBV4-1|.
TGCGCCAGCAGCCGACGGACAGGGGACGGCTCTGGGGCCAACGTCCTGACTTTC
CASSRRTGDGSGANVLTF
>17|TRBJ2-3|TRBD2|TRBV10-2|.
TGCGCCAGCAGTGAGTCCGGGACTAGCGGGGCCACAGATACGCAGTATTTT
CASSESGTSGATDTQYF
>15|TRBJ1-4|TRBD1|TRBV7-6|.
TGTGCCAGCAGCTATCCGACAGGGTCAGGGGAAAAACTGTTTTTT
CASSYPTGSGEKLFF
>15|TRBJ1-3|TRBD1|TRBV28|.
TGTGCCAGCAGCCGGACAGGGGGTAATGGAAACACCATATATTTT
CASSRTGGNGNTIYF
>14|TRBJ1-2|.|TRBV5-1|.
TGCGCCAGCAACCCGTCGGGATCCACCTATGGCTACACCTTC
CASNPSGSTYGYTF
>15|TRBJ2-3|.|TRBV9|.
TGTGCCAGCAGCGTAGTAGGGGAAGGCACAGATACGCAGTATTTT
CASSVVGEGTDTQYF
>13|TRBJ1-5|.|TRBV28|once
TGTGCCAGCAGCTACAGGAGCCATCAGCCCCAGCATTTT
CASSYRSHQPQHF
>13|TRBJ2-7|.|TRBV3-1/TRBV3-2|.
TGTGCCAGCAGCCCGACAGGCTCCTACGAGCAGTACTTC
CASSPTGSYEQYF
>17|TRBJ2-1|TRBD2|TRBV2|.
TGTGCCAGCAGTGAACCTAGCGGGGGGAGCTCCTACAATGAGCAGTTCTTC
CASSEPSGGSSYNEQFF
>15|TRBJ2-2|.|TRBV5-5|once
TGTGCCAGCAGGCGGGACGGACCTAACACCGGGGAGCTGTTTTTT
CASRRDGPNTGELFF
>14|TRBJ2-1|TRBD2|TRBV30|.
TGTGCCTGGTGCCCCGGGACTATCCGCAATGAGCAGTTCTTC
CAWCPGTIRNEQFF
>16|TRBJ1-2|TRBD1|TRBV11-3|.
TGTGCCAGCAGCTTAGAGTCGGGACAGGCTAACTATGGCTACACCTTC
CASSLESGQANYGYTF
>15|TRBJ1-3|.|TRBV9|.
TGTGCCAGCACCCGGGGGTCCAACTCTGGAAACACCATATATTTT
CASTRGSNSGNTIYF
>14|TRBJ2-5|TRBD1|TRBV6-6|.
TGTGCCAGCAGTTACACAGGGGCTGCAGAGACCCAGTACTTC
CASSYTGAAETQYF
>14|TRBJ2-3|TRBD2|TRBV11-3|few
TGTGCCAGCCGCTATAGCGGGGGGGCAGATACGCAGTATTTT
CASRYSGGADTQYF
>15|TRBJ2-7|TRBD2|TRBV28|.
TGTGCCAGCAGTCCCCAGGGTAGCGGGGGCGACAAGCAGTACTTC
CASSPQGSGGDKQYF
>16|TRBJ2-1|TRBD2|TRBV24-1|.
TGTGCCACCAGTGATTTGGGGACTAGCGGGGGGGCTGAGCAGTTCTTC
CATSDLGTSGGAEQFF
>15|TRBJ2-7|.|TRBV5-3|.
TGTGCCAGATTCTTGGGGCCGACTGCAAGCGACGAGCAGTACTTC
CARFLGPTASDEQYF
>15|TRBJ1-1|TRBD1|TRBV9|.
TGTGCCAGCAGCCCACAAGACAGGGGGATCACTGAAGCTTTCTTT
CASSPQDRGITEAFF
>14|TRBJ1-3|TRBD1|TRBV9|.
TGTGCCAGCAGCGTAGGACAGGGTGGAAACACCATATATTTT
CASSVGQGGNTIYF
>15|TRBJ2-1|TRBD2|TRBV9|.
TGTGCCAGCGCCCCTGGGAGCGGGGGGGTTGATGAGCAGTTCTTC
CASAPGSGGVDEQFF
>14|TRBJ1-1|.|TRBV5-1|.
TGCGCCAGCAGCTCGGGGGTCCTGGGAACTGAAGCTTTCTTT
CASSSGVLGTEAFF
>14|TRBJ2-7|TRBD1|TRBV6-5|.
TGTGCCAGCAGGACGGACAGGTTCTCCTACGAGCAGTACTTC
CASRTDRFSYEQYF
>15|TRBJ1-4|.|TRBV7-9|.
TGTGCCAGCAGCAGCGACCGTAGTTCTGATGAAAAACTGTTTTTT
CASSSDRSSDEKLFF
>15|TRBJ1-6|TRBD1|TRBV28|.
TGTGCCAGCAGTATTCCCGGGACAGGATACTCACCCCTCCACTTT
CASSIPGTGYSPLHF
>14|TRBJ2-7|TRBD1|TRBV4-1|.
TGCGCCAGCAGCCATTCTCCGGGACAGGGGGAGCAGTACTTC
CASSHSPGQGEQYF
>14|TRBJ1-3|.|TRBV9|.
TGTGCCAGCAGCACGGGGGGGCGAGGAAACACCATATATTTT
CASSTGGRGNTIYF
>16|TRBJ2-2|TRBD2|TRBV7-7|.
TGTGCCAGCAGCCCCACTACTAGCGGGGGGACCGGGGAGCTGTTTTTT
CASSPTTSGGTGELFF
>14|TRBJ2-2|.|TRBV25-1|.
TGTGCCAGCGTGGGCAGGGTCTTAACCGGGGAGCTGTTTTTT
CASVGRVLTGELFF
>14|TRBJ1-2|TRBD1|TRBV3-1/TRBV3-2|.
TGTGCCAGCAGCCAAGTACAGGGGTTGAATGGCTACACCTTC
CASSQVQGLNGYTF
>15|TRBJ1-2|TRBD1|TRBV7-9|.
TGTGCCAGCAGCTTAGTGTTGGGACAGAACCATGGCTACACCTTC
CASSLVLGQNHGYTF
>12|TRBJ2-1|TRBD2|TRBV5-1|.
TGCGCCAGCACCGGACTAGCTGGTGAGCAGTTCTTC
CASTGLAGEQFF
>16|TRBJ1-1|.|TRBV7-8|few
TGTGCCAGCAGCTTAGGAGTGGGGAGGGGGAACACTGAAGCTTTCTTT
CASSLGVGRGNTEAFF
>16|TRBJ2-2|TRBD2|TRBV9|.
TGTGCCAGCAGCCTAAGCGGACCGGGGAGGGTCGGGGAGCTGTTTTTT
CASSLSGPGRVGELFF
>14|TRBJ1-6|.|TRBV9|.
TGTGCCAGCAGCGTAGGCGAGGGATATTCACCCCTCCACTTT
CASSVGEGYSPLHF
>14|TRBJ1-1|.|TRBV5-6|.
TGTGCCAGCAGCTTGGGGACTCTGAACACTGAAGCTTTCTTT
CASSLGTLNTEAFF
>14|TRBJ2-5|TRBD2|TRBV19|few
TGTGCCAGTAGTATGCGACTAGCGGGGGAGACCCAGTACTTC
CASSMRLAGETQYF
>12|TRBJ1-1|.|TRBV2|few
TGTGCCAGCAGTGGAAGGGAGGTAGGAGCTTTCTTT
CASSGREVGAFF
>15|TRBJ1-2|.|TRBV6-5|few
TGTGCCAGCAGTTCAATGCGGGGGCCGAACTATGGCTACACCTTC
CASSSMRGPNYGYTF
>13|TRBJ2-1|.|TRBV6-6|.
TGTGCCAGCAGTTTGACAATGTACAATGAGCAGTTCTTC
CASSLTMYNEQFF
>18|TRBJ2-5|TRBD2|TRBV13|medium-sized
TGTGCCAGCAGCAAGGGACTAGCGGGGGGGCAGGAGCAAGAGACCCAGTACTTC
CASSKGLAGGQEQETQYF
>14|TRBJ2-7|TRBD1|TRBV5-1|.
TGCGCCAGCAGCGGGACAGCTATAATCGGGGAGCAGTACTTC
CASSGTAIIGEQYF
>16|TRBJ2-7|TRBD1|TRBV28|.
TGTGCCAGCAGTTTTGGGGCCGGGACAGGGTCCTACGAGCAGTACTTC
CASSFGAGTGSYEQYF
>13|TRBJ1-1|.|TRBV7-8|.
TGTGCCAGCAGCCTTAACCCGCAGGGAAAAGCTTTCTTT
CASSLNPQGKAFF
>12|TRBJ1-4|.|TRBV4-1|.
TGCGCCAGCAGCCAAGAACAGGAAAAACTGTTTTTT
CASSQEQEKLFF
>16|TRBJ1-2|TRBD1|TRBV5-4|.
TGTGCCAGCAGCCCACCGGGGACAGGGATGGTCTATGGCTACACCTTC
CASSPPGTGMVYGYTF
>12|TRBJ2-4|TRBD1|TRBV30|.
TGTGCCTGGGGGACAGGGCCGGCCATTCAGTACTTC
CAWGTGPAIQYF
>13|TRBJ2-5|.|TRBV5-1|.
TGCGCCAGCAGCTTGGACCCTAGAGGGACCCAGTACTTC
CASSLDPRGTQYF
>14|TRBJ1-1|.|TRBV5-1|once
TGCGCCAGCAGCTTGCGAGCGGGGAACACTGAAGCTTTCTTT
CASSLRAGNTEAFF
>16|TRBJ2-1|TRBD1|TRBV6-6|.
TGTGCCAGCAGTTACCCCGCGGGACAGGGATACAATGAGCAGTTCTTC
CASSYPAGQGYNEQFF
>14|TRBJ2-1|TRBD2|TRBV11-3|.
TGTGCCAGCAGCCTCGGCGGGGGAGGGAATGAGCAGTTCTTC
CASSLGGGGNEQFF
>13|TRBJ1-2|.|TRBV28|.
TGTGCCAGCAGCGCGGGGATCCTCGCCCTCTACACCTTC
CASSAGILALYTF
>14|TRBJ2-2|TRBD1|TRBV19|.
TGTGCCAGCACAGGGGTCGGGTACGCCGGGGAGCTGTTTTTT
CASTGVGYAGELFF
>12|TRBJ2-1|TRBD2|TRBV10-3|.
TGTGCCATCAGTGCTAGCGGTAATGAGCAGTTCTTC
CAISASGNEQFF